The following is a T cell receptor (beta chain) sequence with its context. The antigen remains unidentified. This specimen belongs to a study of cytomegalovirus exposure and HLA in healthy donors. Study information: HLA-typed donors were the source of about 85 million unique TCRs, which an early data release held.

Overall study findings and caveats: Later, an analysis showed that TCR beta chains associated with HLA were more clonally expanded than others that were equally common. Specificity for CMV antigens was confirmed in vitro for three of the CMV-associated chains.

In the PCR, 60 Vbeta and 13 Jbeta primers were used. The protocol was immunoSEQ multiplex PCR, while the TCRdb copy is restricted to in-frame clones and leaves out a portion. There are under 150,000 clones in the sample; roughly three quarters occur only once, and over 0.9% lies in the top ten. The sequence was collected from a woman in her fifties or sixties in good health and CMV-seronegative. Sequencing was done on a sample of PBMCs.

Written as DNA, the CDR3 is TGTGCCAGCATTCTGACAGGGAAGTTCTCTGAAGCTTTCTTT. This sequence encodes CASILTGKFSEAFF. V is TRBV6-1 and J is TRBJ1-1, with 7 positions matching TRBD1. The ends lost 7 bases at V and 6 bases at J; junction bases unmatched: 11. The V gene's germline CDR1 is MNHNS and CDR2 SASEGT. This CDR3 has 14 amino acids.